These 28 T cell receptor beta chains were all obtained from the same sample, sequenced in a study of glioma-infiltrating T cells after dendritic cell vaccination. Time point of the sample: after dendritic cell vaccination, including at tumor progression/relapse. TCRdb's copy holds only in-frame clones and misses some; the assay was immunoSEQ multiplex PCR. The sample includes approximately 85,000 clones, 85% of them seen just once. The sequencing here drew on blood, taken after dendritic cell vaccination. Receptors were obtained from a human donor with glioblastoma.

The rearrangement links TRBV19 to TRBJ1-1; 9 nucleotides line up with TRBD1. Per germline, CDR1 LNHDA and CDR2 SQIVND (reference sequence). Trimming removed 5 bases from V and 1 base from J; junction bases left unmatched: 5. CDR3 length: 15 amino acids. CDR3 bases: TGTGCCAGTAGTGCAGGACAGGGGACGAACACTGAAGCTTTCTTT. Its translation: CASSAGQGTNTEAFF.

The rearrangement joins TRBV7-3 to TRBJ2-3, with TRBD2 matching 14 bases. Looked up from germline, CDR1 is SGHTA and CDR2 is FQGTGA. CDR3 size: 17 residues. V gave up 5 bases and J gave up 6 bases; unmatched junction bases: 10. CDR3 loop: CASSMSTSGGALDTQYF. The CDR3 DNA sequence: TGTGCCAGCAGCATGTCGACTAGCGGGGGGGCCTTGGATACGCAGTATTTT.

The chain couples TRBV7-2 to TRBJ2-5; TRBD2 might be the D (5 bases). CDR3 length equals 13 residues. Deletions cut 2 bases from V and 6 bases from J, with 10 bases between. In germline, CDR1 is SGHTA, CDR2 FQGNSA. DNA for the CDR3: TGTGCCAGCAGCTTATCCCCCGGGAAGACCCAGTACTTC. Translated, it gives CASSLSPGKTQYF.

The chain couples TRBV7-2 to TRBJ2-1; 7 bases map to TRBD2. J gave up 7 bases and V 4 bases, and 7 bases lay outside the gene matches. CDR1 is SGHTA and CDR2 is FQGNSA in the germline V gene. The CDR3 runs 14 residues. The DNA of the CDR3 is TGTGCCAGCAGCTCTACACTTAGCGGGAATGAGCAGTTCTTC. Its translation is CASSSTLSGNEQFF.

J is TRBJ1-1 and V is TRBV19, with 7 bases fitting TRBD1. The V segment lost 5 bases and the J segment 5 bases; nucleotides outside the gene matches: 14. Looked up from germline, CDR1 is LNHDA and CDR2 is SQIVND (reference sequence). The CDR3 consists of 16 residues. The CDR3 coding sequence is TGTGCCAGTAGTCCCCGCCCGACAGGGCGATGGACTGAAGCTTTCTTT. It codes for CASSPRPTGRWTEAFF.

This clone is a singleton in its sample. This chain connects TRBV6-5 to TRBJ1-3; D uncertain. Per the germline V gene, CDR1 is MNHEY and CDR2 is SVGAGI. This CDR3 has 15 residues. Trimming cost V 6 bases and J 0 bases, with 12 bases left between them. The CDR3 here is CASRAQVYSGNTIYF. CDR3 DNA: TGTGCCAGCAGGGCCCAGGTTTACTCTGGAAACACCATATATTTT.

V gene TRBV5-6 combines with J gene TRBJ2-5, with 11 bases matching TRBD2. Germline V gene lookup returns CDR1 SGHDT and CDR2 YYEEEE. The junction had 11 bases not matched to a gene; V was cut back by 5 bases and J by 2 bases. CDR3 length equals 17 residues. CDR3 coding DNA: TGTGCCAGCAGACCCGCAAGACTAGCGGGGAAACAAGAGACCCAGTACTTC. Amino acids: CASRPARLAGKQETQYF.

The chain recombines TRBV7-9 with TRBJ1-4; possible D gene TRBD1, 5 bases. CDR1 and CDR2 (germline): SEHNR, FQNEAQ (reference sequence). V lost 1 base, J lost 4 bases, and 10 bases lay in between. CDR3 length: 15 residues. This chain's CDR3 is CASSLGPGVNEKLFF. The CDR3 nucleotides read TGTGCCAGCAGCTTAGGTCCGGGGGTTAATGAAAAACTGTTTTTT.

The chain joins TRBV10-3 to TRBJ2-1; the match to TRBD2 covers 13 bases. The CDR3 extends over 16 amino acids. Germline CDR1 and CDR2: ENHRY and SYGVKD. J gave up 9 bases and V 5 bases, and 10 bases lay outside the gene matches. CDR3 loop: CAISNPGTSGKAEQFF. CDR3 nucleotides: TGTGCCATCAGTAACCCCGGGACTAGCGGGAAGGCTGAGCAGTTCTTC.

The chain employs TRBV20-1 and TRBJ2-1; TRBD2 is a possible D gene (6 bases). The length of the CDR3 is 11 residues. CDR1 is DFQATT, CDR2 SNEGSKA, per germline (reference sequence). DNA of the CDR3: TGCGCTGGGAGGCGAGGGGATGAGCAGTTCTTC. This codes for CAGRRGDEQFF.

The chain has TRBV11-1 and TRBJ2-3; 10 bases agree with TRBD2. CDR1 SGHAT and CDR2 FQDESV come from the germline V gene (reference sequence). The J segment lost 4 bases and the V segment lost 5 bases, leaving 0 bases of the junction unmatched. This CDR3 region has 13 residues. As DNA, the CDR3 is TGTGCCAGCAGCGGACTAGCGGCAGATACGCAGTATTTT. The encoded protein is CASSGLAADTQYF.

The CDR3 here is CASSVWTDGEQYF. The CDR3 coding sequence is TGTGCCAGCAGTGTCTGGACAGACGGCGAGCAGTACTTC. J is TRBJ2-7 and V is TRBV2; weak D call: TRBD1 (6 bases). The germline CDR1 and CDR2 sequences are SNHLY and FYNNEI. The CDR3 is made up of 13 amino acids. V was trimmed by 4 bases and J by 6 bases, leaving 13 bases between them. Looking up the rest from reference TRBV2 and TRBJ2-7 gives the full variable domain: EPEVTQTPSHQVTQMGQEVILRCVPISNHLYFYWYRQILGQKVEFLVSFYNNEISEKSEIFDDQFSVERPDGSNFTLKIRSTKLEDSAMYFCASSVWTDGEQYFGPGTRLTVT.

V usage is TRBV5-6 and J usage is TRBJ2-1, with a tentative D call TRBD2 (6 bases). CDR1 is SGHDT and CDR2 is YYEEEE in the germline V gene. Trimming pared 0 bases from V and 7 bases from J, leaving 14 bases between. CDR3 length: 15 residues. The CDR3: CASSLGEVKGNEQFF. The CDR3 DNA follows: TGTGCCAGCAGCTTGGGGGAGGTCAAAGGGAATGAGCAGTTCTTC. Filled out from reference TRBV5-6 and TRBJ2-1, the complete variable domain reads DAGVTQSPTHLIKTRGQQVTLRCSPKSGHDTVSWYQQALGQGPQFIFQYYEEEERQRGNFPDRFSGHQFPNYSSELNVNALLLGDSALYLCASSLGEVKGNEQFFGPGTRLTVL.

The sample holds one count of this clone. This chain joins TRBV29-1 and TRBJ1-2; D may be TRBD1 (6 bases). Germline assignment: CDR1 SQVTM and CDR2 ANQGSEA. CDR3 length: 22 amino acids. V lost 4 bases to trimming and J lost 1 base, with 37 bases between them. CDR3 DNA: TGCAGCGTTGGAGCAGCCTACAGGGTGGTCCAGGGAATAAACCAGAATAACTATGGCTACACCTTC. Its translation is CSVGAAYRVVQGINQNNYGYTF.

CDR3 loop: CASSQVGIAGVEQFF. The DNA for the CDR3 is TGCGCCAGCAGCCAAGTAGGAATAGCGGGGGTTGAGCAGTTCTTC. The rearrangement joins TRBV4-3 to TRBJ2-1; TRBD2 matches 9 bases. CDR1 is LGHNA, CDR2 YSLEER, per germline. The V segment lost 1 base and the J segment 9 bases; nucleotides outside the gene matches: 7. This CDR3 comprises 15 residues.

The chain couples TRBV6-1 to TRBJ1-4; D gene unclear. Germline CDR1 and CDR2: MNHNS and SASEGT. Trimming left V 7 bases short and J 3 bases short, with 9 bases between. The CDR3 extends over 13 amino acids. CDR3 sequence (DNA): TGTGCCAGCAAAATTCGGGCTAATGAAAAACTGTTTTTT. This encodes CASKIRANEKLFF.

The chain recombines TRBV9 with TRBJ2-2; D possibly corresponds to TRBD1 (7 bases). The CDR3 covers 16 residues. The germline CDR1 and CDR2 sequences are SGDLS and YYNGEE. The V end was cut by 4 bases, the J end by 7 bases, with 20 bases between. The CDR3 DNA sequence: TGTGCCAGCAGCCCACGGGGGACAGCCACTCACGGGGAGCTGTTTTTT. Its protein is CASSPRGTATHGELFF.

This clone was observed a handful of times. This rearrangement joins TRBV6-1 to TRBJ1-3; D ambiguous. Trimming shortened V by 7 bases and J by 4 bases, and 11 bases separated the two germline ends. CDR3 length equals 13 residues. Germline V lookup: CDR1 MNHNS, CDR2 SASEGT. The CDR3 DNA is TGTGCCAGCACCCGAGGGTGGGGAAACACCATATATTTT. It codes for CASTRGWGNTIYF.

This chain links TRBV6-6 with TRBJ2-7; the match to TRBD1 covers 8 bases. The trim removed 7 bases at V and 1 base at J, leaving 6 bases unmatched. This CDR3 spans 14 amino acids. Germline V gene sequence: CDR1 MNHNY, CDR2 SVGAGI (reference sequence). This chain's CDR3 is CASTNGQGSYEQYF. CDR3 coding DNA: TGTGCCAGCACCAATGGACAGGGATCCTACGAGCAGTACTTC.

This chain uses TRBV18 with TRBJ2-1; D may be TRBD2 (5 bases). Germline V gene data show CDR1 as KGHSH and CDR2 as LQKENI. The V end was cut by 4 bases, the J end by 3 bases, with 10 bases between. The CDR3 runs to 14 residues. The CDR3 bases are TGTGCCAGCTCACGGGAGTCAGGCTACAATGAGCAGTTCTTC. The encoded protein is CASSRESGYNEQFF. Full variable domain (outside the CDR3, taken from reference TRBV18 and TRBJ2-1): NAGVMQNPRHLVRRRGQEARLRCSPMKGHSHVYWYRQLPEEGLKFMVYLQKENIIDESGMPKERFSAEFPKEGPSILRIQQVVRGDSAAYFCASSRESGYNEQFFGPGTRLTVL.

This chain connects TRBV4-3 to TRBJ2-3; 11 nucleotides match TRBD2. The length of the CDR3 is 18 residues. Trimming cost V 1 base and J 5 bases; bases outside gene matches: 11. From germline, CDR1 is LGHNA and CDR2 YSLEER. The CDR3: CASSQASQASGGLDTQYF. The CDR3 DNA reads TGCGCCAGCAGCCAAGCGAGTCAGGCTAGCGGGGGGTTAGATACGCAGTATTTT.

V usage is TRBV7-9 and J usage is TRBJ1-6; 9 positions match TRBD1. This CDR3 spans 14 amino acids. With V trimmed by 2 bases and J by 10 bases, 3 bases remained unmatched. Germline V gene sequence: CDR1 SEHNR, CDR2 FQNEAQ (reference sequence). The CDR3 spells CASSLRDRESPLHF. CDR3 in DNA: TGTGCCAGCAGCTTACGGGACAGGGAATCACCCCTCCACTTT.

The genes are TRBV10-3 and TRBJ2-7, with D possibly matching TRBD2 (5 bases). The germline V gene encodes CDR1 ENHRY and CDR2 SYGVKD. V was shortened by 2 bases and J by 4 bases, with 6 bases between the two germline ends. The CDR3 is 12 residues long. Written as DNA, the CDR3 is TGTGCCATCAGTGAGGCGGGTTACGAGCAGTACTTC. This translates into CAISEAGYEQYF.

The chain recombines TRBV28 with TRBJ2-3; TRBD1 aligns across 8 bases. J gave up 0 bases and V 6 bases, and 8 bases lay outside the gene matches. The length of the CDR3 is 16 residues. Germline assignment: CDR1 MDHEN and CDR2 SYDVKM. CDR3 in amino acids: CASSPRTGRSTDTQYF. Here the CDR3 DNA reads TGTGCCAGCAGCCCTCGGACAGGGCGGAGCACAGATACGCAGTATTTT.

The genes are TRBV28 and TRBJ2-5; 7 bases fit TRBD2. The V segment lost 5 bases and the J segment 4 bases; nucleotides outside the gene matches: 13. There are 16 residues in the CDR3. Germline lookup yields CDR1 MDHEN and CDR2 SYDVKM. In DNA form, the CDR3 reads TGTGCCAGCAGTCGACAGAGCGGGAAGAGGGGAGAGACCCAGTACTTC. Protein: CASSRQSGKRGETQYF.

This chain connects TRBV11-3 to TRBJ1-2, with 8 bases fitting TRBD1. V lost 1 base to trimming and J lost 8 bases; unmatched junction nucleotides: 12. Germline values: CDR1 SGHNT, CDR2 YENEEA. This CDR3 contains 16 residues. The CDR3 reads CASSLGLFGTGNGYTF. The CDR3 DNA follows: TGTGCCAGCAGCTTAGGGCTCTTTGGGACAGGAAACGGCTACACCTTC.

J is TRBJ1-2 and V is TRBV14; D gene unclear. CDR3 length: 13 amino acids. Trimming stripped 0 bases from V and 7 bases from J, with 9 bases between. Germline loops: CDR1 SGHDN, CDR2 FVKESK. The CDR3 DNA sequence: TGTGCCAGCAGCCAAGATGGAGGGTTTGGCTACACCTTC. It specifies CASSQDGGFGYTF.

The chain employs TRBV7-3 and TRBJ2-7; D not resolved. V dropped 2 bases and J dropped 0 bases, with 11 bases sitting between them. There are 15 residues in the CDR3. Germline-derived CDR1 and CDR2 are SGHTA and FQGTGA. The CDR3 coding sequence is TGTGCCAGCAGCTTACAGGCAGGCACCTCCTACGAGCAGTACTTC. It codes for CASSLQAGTSYEQYF.